The T cell receptor beta chain described here comes from a study of ipilimumab plus nivolumab after autologous stem cell transplantation. About the study: A median of roughly 8 nivolumab and 5 ipilimumab doses were given. Study-wide points: TCR repertoire, Treg phenotype and gut microbiota reportedly support more study of this approach.

Comment on this clone: Its antigen is unidentified.

Germline V lookup: CDR1 SGHTA, CDR2 FQGNSA. The length of the CDR3 is 14 residues. V dropped 5 bases and J dropped 4; count of bases not matched to a gene: 7. Starting 14 to 28 days after autologous transplant, ipilimumab 1 mg/kg was given. Through week 26, nivolumab 3 mg/kg IV was given weeks 1, 4, 7, 10, then biweekly. TCRdb keeps only in-frame clones here, not all; method: immunoSEQ multiplex PCR. The repertoire holds some 45,000 clones, with nearly 90% as singletons. This TCR derives from a male donor with multiple myeloma. This rearrangement joins TRBV7-2 to TRBJ1-1; 7 bases agree with TRBD1. This sample comprised PBMCs, obtained in a trial of ipilimumab plus nivolumab as post-transplant consolidation. DNA for the CDR3: TGTGCCAGCAGCCAACTACAGGGGAGCACTGAAGCTTTCTTT. Translated: CASSQLQGSTEAFF. Filled out from reference TRBV7-2 and TRBJ1-1, the complete variable domain reads GAGVSQSPSNKVTEKGKDVELRCDPISGHTALYWYRQSLGQGLEFLIYFQGNSAPDKSGLPSDRFSAERTGGSVSTLTIQRTQQEDSAVYLCASSQLQGSTEAFFGQGTRLTVV.